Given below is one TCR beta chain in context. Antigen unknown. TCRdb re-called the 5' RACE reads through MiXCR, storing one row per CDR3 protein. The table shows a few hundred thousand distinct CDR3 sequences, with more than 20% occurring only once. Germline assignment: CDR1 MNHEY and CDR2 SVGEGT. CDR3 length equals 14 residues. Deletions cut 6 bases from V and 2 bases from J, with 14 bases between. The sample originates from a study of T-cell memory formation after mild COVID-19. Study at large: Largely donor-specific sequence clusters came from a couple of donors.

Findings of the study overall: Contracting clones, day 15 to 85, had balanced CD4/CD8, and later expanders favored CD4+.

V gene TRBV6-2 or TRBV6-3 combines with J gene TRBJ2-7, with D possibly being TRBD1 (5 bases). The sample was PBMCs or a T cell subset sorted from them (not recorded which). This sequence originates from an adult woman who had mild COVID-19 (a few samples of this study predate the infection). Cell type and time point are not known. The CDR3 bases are TGTGCCAGCAGGGACCCCGGACAAGCCTACGAGCAGTACTTC. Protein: CASRDPGQAYEQYF.